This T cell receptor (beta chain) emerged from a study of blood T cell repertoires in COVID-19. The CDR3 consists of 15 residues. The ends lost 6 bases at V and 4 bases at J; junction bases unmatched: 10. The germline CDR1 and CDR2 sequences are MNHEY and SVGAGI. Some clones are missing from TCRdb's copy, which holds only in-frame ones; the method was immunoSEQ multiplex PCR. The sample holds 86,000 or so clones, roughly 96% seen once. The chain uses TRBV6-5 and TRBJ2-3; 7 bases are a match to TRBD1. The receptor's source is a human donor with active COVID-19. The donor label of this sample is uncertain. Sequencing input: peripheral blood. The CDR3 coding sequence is TGTGCCAGCAGCTCCGACAGGGTGCGGTCAGATACGCAGTATTTT. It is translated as CASSSDRVRSDTQYF.